This passage covers 5 T cell receptor beta chains from one sample sequenced in a study of blood T cells in healthy people across ages. Next came a second PCR, run for about 6 to 12 cycles, which used a sample-barcoded 5' primer along with a J-beta primer mix. MiXCR, applied by TCRdb to the 5' RACE reads, yields one record per CDR3 protein. There are 650,000 to 1,000,000 distinct CDR3 sequences in the sample; 36% occur only once, and over 10% lies in the top ten. The sequenced sample consisted of blood. These receptors were collected from a young man in good health.

This clonotype was picked up a small number of times. The CDR3 region is CSAPGQMGTEAFF. DNA for the CDR3: TGCAGTGCTCCCGGACAAATGGGGACTGAAGCTTTCTTT. The chain joins TRBV20-1 to TRBJ1-1; a possible D gene is TRBD1 (5 bases). V was pared by 5 bases and J by 5 bases, with 15 bases between. Germline V gives CDR1 DFQATT, CDR2 SNEGSKA (reference sequence). The CDR3 consists of 13 residues.

This chain uses TRBV6-6 with TRBJ2-2, with D perhaps matching TRBD2 (6 bases). V shed 4 bases and J shed 2 bases, with 8 bases lying between them. CDR3 length equals 14 residues. Germline CDR1 and CDR2: MNHNY and SVGAGI (reference sequence). The chain's CDR3 is CASSSGLNTGELFF. The CDR3 bases are TGTGCCAGCAGTTCAGGACTAAACACCGGGGAGCTGTTTTTT.

Of note for this clonotype: One end of the junction fails to match germline, which may point to a read error. The chain employs TRBV4-3 and TRBJ1-2; TRBD1 matches 8 bases. The length of the CDR3 is 14 residues. CDR1 and CDR2 from the germline V gene are LGHNA and YSLEER. CDR3 protein: CAGSQTGEGDGYTF. The CDR3 nucleotides read TGCGCCGGCAGCCAGACAGGGGAAGGCGATGGCTACACCTTC.

This clonotype has only a few counts. Being one base from a much bigger clone, this may be a read error. The gene calls are TRBV5-6 and TRBJ1-2, with 9 bases aligning to TRBD1. The CDR3 is 14 amino acids. After removal of 2 bases from V and 2 bases from J, the junction contained 1 base not matched to a gene. The germline V gene has CDR1 SGHDT and CDR2 YYEEEE. CDR3 amino acids: CASSFGTGNYGYTF. CDR3 nucleotides: TGTGCCAGCAGCTTCGGGACAGGGAACTATGGCTACACCTTC.

The chain employs TRBV20-1 and TRBJ2-4, with D unresolved. CDR1 is DFQATT and CDR2 is SNEGSKA in the germline V gene (reference sequence). The CDR3 runs 13 residues. V was cut by 8 bases and J by 5 bases, with 16 bases left in between. The CDR3 loop reads CSISWSLENIQYF. CDR3 sequence (DNA): TGCAGTATATCGTGGAGTCTGGAAAACATTCAGTACTTC.